One and the same sample provided the 6 T cell receptor beta chains below, sequenced in a study of blood T cell repertoires in COVID-19. The assay was immunoSEQ multiplex PCR, and TCRdb's table has in-frame clones only and misses some. This table has 90,000 or so clones, 75% to 85% appearing once. The sequencing input was peripheral blood. The source is a human donor in a cohort sampled during active COVID-19.

The chain carries TRBV5-4 and TRBJ2-2; TRBD1 is a possible D gene (6 bases). The CDR3 consists of 15 residues. Looked up from germline, CDR1 is SGHNT and CDR2 is YYREEE (reference sequence). V lost 4 bases, J lost 1 base, and 11 bases lay in between. The CDR3 sequence is CASSKDSLNTGELFF. The CDR3 DNA reads as TGTGCCAGCAGCAAGGACAGTCTGAACACCGGGGAGCTGTTTTTT. Together with reference TRBV5-4 and TRBJ2-2, the CDR3 gives the full variable domain: ETGVTQSPTHLIKTRGQQVTLRCSSQSGHNTVSWYQQALGQGPQFIFQYYREEENGRGNFPPRFSGLQFPNYSSELNVNALELDDSALYLCASSKDSLNTGELFFGEGSRLTVL.

In this sample, this clone turned up a few times. V gene TRBV5-5 combines with J gene TRBJ2-7, with TRBD1 matching over 8 bases. This CDR3 has 13 amino acids. Germline V lookup: CDR1 SGHKS, CDR2 YYEKEE (reference sequence). Germline trimming cut 0 bases from V and 4 bases from J; bases unmatched to any gene: 0. CDR3 sequence (DNA): TGTGCCAGCAGCTTGGACAGGGGGTACGAGCAGTACTTC. Translated: CASSLDRGYEQYF.

This clone came up a few times. This rearrangement joins TRBV7-9 to TRBJ1-2; D is perhaps TRBD1 (6 bases). This CDR3 spans 14 amino acids. V shed 3 bases and J shed 3 bases, with 11 bases lying between them. Looked up from germline, CDR1 is SEHNR and CDR2 is FQNEAQ (reference sequence). CDR3 loop: CASSFVRTDYGYTF. The CDR3 DNA reads TGTGCCAGCAGCTTCGTGAGGACAGACTATGGCTACACCTTC.

The chain carries TRBV5-4 and TRBJ2-1, with TRBD2 matching 11 bases. The germline gives CDR1 SGHNT, CDR2 YYREEE (reference sequence). This CDR3 is built from 16 residues. The V segment lost 4 bases and the J segment 3 bases; nucleotides outside the gene matches: 6. The chain's CDR3 is CASSLGGTSGYNEQFF. The CDR3 bases are TGTGCCAGCAGCCTGGGGGGGACTAGCGGCTACAATGAGCAGTTCTTC.

The gene calls are TRBV7-9 and TRBJ1-4, with TRBD1 matching 7 bases. Germline assignment: CDR1 SEHNR and CDR2 FQNEAQ (reference sequence). Losses at the gene ends were 5 bases for V and 7 bases for J; bases not matched to a gene: 7. CDR3 length: 14 amino acids. For the CDR3, the DNA is TGTGCCAGCAGCCACTACAGGGGAGGTGAAAAACTGTTTTTT. This codes for CASSHYRGGEKLFF.

The chain links TRBV19 to TRBJ2-2; D is possibly TRBD2 (5 bases). V lost 3 bases, J lost 4 bases, and 12 bases lay in between. CDR1 is LNHDA and CDR2 is SQIVND in the germline V gene (reference sequence). The CDR3 totals 15 residues. CDR3 DNA: TGTGCCAGTAGTATCCCGGACTCAGGCACCGGGGAGCTGTTTTTT. This translates into CASSIPDSGTGELFF.